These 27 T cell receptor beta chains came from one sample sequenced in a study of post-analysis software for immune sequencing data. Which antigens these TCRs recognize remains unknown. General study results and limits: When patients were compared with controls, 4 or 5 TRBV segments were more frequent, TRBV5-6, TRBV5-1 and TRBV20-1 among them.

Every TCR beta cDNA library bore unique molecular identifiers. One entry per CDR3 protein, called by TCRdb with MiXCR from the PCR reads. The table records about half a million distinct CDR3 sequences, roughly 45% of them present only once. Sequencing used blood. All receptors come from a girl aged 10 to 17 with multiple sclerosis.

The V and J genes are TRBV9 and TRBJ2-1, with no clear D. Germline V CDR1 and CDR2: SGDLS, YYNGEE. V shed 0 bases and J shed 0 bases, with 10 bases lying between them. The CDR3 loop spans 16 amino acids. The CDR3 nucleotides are TGTGCCAGCAGCGTAGACCTACACGACTCCTACAATGAGCAGTTCTTC. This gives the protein CASSVDLHDSYNEQFF. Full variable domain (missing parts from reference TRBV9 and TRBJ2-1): DSGVTQTPKHLITATGQRVTLRCSPRSGDLSVYWYQQSLDQGLQFLIQYYNGEERAKGNILERFSAQQFPDLHSELNLSSLELGDSALYFCASSVDLHDSYNEQFFGPGTRLTVL.

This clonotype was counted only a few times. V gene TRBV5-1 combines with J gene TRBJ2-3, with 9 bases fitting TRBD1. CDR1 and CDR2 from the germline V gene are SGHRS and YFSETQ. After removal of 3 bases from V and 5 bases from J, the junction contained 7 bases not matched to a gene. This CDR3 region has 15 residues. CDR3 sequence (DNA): TGCGCCAGCAGCTGGGGGACAGGGACGGGAGATACGCAGTATTTT. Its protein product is CASSWGTGTGDTQYF.

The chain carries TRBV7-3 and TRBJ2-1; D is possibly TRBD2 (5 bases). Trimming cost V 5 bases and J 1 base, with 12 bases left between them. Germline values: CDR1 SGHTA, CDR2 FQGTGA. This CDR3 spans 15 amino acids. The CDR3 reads CASSGSRGSYNEQFF. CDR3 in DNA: TGTGCCAGCAGCGGATCACGGGGTTCCTACAATGAGCAGTTCTTC.

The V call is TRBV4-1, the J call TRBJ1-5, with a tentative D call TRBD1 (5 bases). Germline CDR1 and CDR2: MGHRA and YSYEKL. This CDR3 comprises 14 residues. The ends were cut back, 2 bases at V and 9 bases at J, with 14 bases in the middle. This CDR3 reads CASSQLRGDRPQHF. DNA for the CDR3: TGCGCCAGCAGCCAACTCCGGGGGGATCGGCCCCAGCATTTT.

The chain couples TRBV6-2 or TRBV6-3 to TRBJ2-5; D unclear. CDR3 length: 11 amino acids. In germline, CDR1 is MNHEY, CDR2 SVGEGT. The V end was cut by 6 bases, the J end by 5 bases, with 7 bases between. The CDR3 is CASRGFETQYF. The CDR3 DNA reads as TGTGCCAGCAGAGGTTTCGAGACCCAGTACTTC.

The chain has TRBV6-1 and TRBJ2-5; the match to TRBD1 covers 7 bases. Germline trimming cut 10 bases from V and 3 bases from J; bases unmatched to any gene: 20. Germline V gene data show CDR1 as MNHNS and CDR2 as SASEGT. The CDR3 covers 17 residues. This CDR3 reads CATEGRQGWFDKETQYF. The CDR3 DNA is TGTGCCACCGAGGGGAGACAGGGATGGTTCGATAAAGAGACCCAGTACTTC.

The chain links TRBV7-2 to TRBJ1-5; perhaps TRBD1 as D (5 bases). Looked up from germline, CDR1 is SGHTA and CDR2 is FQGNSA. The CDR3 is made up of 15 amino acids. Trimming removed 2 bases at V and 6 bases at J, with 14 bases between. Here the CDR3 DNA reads TGTGCCAGCAGCTTAACGCGGGGGATGGGTCAGCCCCAGCATTTT. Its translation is CASSLTRGMGQPQHF.

In nucleotides, the CDR3 is TGTGCCAGCAGCTTCCAGACTCAAGAGACCCAGTACTTC. It encodes CASSFQTQETQYF. The rearrangement joins TRBV7-2 to TRBJ2-5; D gene unclear. Germline CDR1 is SGHTA and CDR2 is FQGNSA. The CDR3 length is 13 residues. V lost 3 bases and J lost 2, with 7 bases in between.

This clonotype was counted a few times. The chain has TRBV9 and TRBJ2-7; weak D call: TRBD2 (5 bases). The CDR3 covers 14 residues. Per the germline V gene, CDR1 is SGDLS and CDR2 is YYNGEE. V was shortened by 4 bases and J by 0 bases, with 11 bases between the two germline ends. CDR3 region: CASSPPRDSYEQYF. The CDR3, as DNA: TGTGCCAGCAGCCCTCCTCGGGACTCCTACGAGCAGTACTTC.

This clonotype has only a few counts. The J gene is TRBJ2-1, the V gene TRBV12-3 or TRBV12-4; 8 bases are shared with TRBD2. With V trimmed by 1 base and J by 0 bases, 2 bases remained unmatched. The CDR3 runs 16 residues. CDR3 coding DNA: TGTGCCAGCAGTTTAGGTGCGGGAGGCTCCTACAATGAGCAGTTCTTC. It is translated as CASSLGAGGSYNEQFF.

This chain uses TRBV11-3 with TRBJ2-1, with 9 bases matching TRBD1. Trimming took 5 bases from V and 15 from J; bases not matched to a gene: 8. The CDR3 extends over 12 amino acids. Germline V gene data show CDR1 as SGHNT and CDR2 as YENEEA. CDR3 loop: CASSPQTGGLFF. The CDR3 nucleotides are TGTGCCAGCAGCCCACAGACAGGGGGGCTGTTCTTC.

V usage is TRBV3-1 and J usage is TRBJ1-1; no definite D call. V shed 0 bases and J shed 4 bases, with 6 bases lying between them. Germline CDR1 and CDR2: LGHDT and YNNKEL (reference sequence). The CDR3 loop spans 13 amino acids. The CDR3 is CASSQDRSTEAFF. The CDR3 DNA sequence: TGTGCCAGCAGCCAAGACAGGAGCACTGAAGCTTTCTTT.

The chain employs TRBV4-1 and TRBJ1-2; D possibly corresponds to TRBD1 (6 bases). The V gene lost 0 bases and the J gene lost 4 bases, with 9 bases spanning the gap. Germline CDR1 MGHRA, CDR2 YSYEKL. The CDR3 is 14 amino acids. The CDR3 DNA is TGCGCCAGCAGCCAAGATCGGGACATCTATGGCTACACCTTC. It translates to CASSQDRDIYGYTF.

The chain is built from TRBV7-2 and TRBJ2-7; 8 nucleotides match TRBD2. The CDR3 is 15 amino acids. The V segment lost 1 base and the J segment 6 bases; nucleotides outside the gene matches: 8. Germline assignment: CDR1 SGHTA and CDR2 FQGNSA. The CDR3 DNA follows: TGTGCCAGCAGCTTAGACGGGAGGGCCTCAGGCGAGCAGTACTTC. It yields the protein CASSLDGRASGEQYF.

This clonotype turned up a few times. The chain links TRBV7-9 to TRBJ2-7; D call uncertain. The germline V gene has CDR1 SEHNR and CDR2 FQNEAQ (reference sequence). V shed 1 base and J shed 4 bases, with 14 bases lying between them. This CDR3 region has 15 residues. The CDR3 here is CASSLVPLQEYEQYF. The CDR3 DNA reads TGTGCCAGCAGCTTAGTTCCCCTACAAGAGTACGAGCAGTACTTC.

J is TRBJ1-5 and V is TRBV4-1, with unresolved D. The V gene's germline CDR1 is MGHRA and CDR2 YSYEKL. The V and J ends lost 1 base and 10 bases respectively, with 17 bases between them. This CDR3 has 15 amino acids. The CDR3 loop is CASSQGMAAPTPQHF. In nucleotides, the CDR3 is TGCGCCAGCAGCCAAGGAATGGCGGCCCCAACTCCCCAGCATTTT.

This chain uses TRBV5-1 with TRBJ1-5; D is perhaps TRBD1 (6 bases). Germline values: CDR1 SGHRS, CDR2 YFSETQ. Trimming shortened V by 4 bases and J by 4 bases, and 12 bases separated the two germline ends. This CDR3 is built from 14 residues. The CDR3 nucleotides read TGCGCCAGCAGCCCCGGACAGCTGAATCAGCCCCAGCATTTT. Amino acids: CASSPGQLNQPQHF.

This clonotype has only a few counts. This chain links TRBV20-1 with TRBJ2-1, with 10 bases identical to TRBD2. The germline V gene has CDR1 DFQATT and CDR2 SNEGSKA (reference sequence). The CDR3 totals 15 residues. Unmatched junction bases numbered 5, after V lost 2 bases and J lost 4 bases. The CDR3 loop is CSARSRLAGYNEQFF. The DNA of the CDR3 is TGCAGTGCTAGATCCCGACTAGCGGGTTACAATGAGCAGTTCTTC.

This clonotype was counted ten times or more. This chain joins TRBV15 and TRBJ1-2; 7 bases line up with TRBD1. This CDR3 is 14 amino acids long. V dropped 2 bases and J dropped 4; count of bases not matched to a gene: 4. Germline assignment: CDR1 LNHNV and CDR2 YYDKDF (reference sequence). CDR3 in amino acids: CATSRNRDSYGYTF. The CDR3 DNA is TGTGCCACCAGCAGAAACCGGGACAGCTATGGCTACACCTTC.

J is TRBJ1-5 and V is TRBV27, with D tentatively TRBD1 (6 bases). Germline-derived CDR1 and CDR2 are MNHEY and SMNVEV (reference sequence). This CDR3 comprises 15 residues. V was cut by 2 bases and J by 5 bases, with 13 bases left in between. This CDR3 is CASSLTGSSHQPQHF. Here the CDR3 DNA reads TGTGCCAGCAGTTTAACAGGGTCGAGTCATCAGCCCCAGCATTTT.

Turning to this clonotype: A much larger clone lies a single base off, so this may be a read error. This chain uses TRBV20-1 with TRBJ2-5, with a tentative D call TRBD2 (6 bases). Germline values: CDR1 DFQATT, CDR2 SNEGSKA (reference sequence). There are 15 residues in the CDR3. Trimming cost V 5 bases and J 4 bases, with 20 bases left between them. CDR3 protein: CSADPWGLQGETQYF. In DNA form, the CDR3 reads TGCAGTGCTGACCCCTGGGGACTCCAGGGAGAGACCCAGTACTTC.

The CDR3: CASGRPYYGYTF. The CDR3 coding sequence is TGTGCCAGCGGTCGCCCTTACTATGGCTACACCTTC. The chain uses TRBV3-1 and TRBJ1-2; no clear D. V lost 8 bases and J lost 3, with 10 bases in between. From germline, CDR1 is LGHDT and CDR2 YNNKEL (reference sequence). The CDR3 is made up of 12 amino acids.

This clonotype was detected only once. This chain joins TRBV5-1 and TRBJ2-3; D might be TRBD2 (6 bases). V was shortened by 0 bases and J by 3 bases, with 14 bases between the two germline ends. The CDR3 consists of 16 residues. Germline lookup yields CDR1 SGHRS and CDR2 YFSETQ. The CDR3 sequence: CASSLGYGSSTDTQYF. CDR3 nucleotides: TGCGCCAGCAGCTTGGGGTACGGGAGTAGTACAGATACGCAGTATTTT. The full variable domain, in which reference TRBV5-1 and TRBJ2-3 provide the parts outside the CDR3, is KAGVTQTPRYLIKTRGQQVTLSCSPISGHRSVSWYQQTPGQGLQFLFEYFSETQRNKGNFPGRFSGRQFSNSRSEMNVSTLELGDSALYLCASSLGYGSSTDTQYFGPGTRLTVL.

The CDR3 is CASSSPQAEAFTDTQYF. CDR3 coding DNA: TGTGCCAGCAGCTCGCCCCAAGCGGAAGCCTTCACAGATACGCAGTATTTT. The chain links TRBV7-2 to TRBJ2-3; possible D gene TRBD2, 5 bases. Trimming left V 4 bases short and J 2 bases short, with 19 bases between. CDR1 SGHTA and CDR2 FQGNSA come from the germline V gene. CDR3 length: 17 residues.

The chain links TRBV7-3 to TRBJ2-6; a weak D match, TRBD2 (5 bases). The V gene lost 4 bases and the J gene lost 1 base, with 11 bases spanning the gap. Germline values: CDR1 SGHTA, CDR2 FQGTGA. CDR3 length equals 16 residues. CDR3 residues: CASSSLGGSGANVLTF. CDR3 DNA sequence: TGTGCCAGCAGCTCCCTAGGAGGATCTGGGGCCAACGTCCTGACTTTC.

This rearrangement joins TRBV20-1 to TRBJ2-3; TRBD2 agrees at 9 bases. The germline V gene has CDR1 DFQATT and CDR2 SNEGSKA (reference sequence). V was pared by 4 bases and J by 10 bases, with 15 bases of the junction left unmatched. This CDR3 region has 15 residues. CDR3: CSATFSGSVSRAQYF. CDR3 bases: TGCAGTGCTACCTTTAGCGGGAGTGTGAGCCGGGCGCAGTATTTT.

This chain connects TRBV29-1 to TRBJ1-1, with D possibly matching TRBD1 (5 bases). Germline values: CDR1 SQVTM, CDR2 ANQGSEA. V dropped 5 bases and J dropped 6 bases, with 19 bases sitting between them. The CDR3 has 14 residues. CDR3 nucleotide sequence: TGCAGCGTTAGGGGAATGCGAGACCTGTCTGAAGCTTTCTTT. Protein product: CSVRGMRDLSEAFF.